This T cell receptor beta chain was identified in a study of tumor-infiltrating lymphocytes in localized non-small cell lung cancer. Looking at the study overall: Patients included smokers and never-smokers with various histologies, some sampled after neoadjuvant chemotherapy. Broader study findings: Not all patients were TCR sequenced, owing to tissue quantity. IM1 and IM2 tumors showed no difference in T-cell fraction.

Comments on this clone: Its antigen remains unidentified.

The length of the CDR3 is 14 residues. Germline V lookup: CDR1 LGHNA, CDR2 YNFKEQ. Trimming took 4 bases from V and 5 from J, leaving 14 bases between them. This table comes from immunoSEQ multiplex PCR, and its TCRdb copy is limited to in-frame clones, with some not included. The profile shows about 8,500 clones, roughly 80% of them singletons. The receptor was derived from a human donor with non-small cell lung cancer. The J gene is TRBJ2-5, the V gene TRBV4-2, with a weak D call TRBD2 (6 bases). The sequenced sample consisted of uninvolved lung tissue not adjacent to the tumor. As DNA, the CDR3 is TGTGCCAGCAGCCTCCGGGAGCGAGTTGAGACCCAGTACTTC. This sequence encodes CASSLRERVETQYF.